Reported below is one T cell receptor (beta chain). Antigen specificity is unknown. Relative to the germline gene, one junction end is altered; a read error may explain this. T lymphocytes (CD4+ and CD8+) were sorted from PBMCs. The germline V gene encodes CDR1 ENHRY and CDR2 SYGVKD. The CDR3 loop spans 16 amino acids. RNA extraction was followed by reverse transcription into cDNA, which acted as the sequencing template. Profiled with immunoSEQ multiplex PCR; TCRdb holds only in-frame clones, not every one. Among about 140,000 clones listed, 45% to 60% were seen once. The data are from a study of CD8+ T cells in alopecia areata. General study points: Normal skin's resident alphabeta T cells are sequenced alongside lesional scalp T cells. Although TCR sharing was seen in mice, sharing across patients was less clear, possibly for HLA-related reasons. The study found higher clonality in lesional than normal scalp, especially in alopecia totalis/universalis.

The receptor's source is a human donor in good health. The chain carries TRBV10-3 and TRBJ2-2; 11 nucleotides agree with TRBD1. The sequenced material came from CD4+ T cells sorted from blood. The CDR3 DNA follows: TGTGCCAGCAGTTACTTGGGACAGGGGGACACCGGGGAGCTGTTTTTT. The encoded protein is CASSYLGQGDTGELFF.